The clone carrying this TCR beta chain has more than one count but fewer than ten. The target antigen is unknown. The data belong to a study of T cell repertoires in cytomegalovirus infection. TCRdb reprocessed the reads via MiXCR and lists one record per CDR3 protein. In the table there are about 450,000 distinct CDR3 sequences, approximately 30% of which are singletons. Germline V gene lookup returns CDR1 SGHVS and CDR2 FQNEAQ. V lost 5 bases, J lost 12 bases, and 10 bases lay in between. This CDR3 contains 11 residues. General observations from the study: Dominating the ex vivo response were HLA-C-restricted CMV-specific TCR beta clonotypes.

This receptor was obtained from a human donor in good health (CMV status not recorded). Some clones in this sample may be carry-over from other donors' samples. The sequenced material came from PBMCs. The chain has TRBV7-8 and TRBJ1-4; D is unclear. The CDR3 nucleotides are TGTGCCAGCAGCGCGGTCACGGAACTGTTTTTT. Translation gives CASSAVTELFF.